This T cell receptor beta chain stems from a study of T cells after yellow fever vaccination. Study outcomes and limitations: FACS-sorted repertoires might harbor abundant contaminating clonotypes from the bulk population.

Using its own MiXCR run on the 5' RACE reads, TCRdb lists one record per CDR3 protein. The sample contains some 300,000 distinct CDR3 sequences, around 8.1% of which appear only once. Germline CDR1 SGHDT, CDR2 YYEEEE. The CDR3 has 16 amino acids. Trimming removed 1 base from V and 8 bases from J, with 16 bases in between. On this clonotype: Antigen unknown.

The sequence was collected from a man aged 18 to 35 who received the YFV17D yellow fever vaccine. The sample was PBMCs, taken about 41 days after the first yellow fever vaccination. J is TRBJ1-6 and V is TRBV5-6; no firm D call. Here the CDR3 DNA reads TGTGCCAGCAGCTTGTATTTTGGGGTTGGAGATTCACCCCTCCACTTT. Its translation is CASSLYFGVGDSPLHF.